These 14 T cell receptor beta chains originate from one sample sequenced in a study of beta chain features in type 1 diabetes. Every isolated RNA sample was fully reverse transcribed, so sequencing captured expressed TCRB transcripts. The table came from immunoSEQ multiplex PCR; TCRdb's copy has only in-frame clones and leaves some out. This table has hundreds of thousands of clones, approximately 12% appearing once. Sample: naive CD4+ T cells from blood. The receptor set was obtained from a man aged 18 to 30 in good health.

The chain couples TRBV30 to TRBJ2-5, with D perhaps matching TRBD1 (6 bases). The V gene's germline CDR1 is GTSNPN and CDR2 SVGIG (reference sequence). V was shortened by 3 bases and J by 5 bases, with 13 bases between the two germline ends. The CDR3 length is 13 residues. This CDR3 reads CAWRNRVGETQYF. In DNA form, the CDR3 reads TGTGCCTGGAGAAACAGGGTTGGGGAGACCCAGTACTTC.

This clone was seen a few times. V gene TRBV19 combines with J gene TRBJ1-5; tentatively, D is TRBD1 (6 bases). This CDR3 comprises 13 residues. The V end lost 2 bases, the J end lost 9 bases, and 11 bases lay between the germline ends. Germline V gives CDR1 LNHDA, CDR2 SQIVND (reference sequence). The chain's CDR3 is CASSIRGYPPQHF. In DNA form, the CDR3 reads TGTGCCAGTAGTATAAGGGGGTATCCGCCCCAGCATTTT.

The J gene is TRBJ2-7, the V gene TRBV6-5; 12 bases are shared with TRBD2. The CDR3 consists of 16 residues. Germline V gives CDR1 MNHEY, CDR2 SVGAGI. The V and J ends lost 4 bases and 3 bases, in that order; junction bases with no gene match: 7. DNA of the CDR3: TGTGCCAGCAGTTCGCTAGCGGGGGGGAAACTCTACGAGCAGTACTTC. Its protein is CASSSLAGGKLYEQYF.

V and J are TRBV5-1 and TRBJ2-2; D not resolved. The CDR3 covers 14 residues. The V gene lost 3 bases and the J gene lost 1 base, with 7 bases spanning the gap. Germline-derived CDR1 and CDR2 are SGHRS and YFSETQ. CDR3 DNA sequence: TGCGCCAGCAGCTCCGCAGGGAACACCGGGGAGCTGTTTTTT. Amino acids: CASSSAGNTGELFF. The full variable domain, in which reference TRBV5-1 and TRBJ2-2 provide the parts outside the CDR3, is KAGVTQTPRYLIKTRGQQVTLSCSPISGHRSVSWYQQTPGQGLQFLFEYFSETQRNKGNFPGRFSGRQFSNSRSEMNVSTLELGDSALYLCASSSAGNTGELFFGEGSRLTVL.

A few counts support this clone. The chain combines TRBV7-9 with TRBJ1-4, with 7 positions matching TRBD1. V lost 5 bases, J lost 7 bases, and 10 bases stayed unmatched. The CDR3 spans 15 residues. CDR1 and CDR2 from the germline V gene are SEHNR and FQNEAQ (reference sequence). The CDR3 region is CASSTHRDSGEKLFF. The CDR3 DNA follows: TGTGCCAGCAGCACCCATCGGGACAGTGGTGAAAAACTGTTTTTT.

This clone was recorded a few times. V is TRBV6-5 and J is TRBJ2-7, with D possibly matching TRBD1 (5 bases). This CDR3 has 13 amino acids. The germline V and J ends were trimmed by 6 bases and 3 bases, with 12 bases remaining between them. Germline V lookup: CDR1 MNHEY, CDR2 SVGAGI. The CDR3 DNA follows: TGTGCCAGCAGAAAAATTCAGGGCTACGAGCAGTACTTC. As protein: CASRKIQGYEQYF.

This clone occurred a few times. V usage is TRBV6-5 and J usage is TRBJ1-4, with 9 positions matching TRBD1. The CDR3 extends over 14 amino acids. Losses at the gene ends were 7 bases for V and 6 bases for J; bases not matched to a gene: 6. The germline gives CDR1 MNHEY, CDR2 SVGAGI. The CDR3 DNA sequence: TGTGCCAGCACCACAGGGGGCAGTTATGAAAAACTGTTTTTT. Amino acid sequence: CASTTGGSYEKLFF.

CDR3 amino acids: CSAWTGASYEQYF. CDR3 nucleotide sequence: TGCAGCGCTTGGACAGGAGCCTCCTACGAGCAGTACTTC. This chain connects TRBV29-1 to TRBJ2-7; 7 positions match TRBD1. CDR3 size: 13 residues. Germline CDR1 SQVTM, CDR2 ANQGSEA. V shed 7 bases, J shed 0 bases, and the junction held 6 bases outside the gene matches.

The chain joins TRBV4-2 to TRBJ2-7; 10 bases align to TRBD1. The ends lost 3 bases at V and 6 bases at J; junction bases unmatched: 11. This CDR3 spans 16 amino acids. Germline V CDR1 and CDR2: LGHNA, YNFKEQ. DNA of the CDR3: TGTGCCAGCAGCCAGTCCAGAGGGACAGGGGAAAGCGAGCAGTACTTC. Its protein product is CASSQSRGTGESEQYF.

In DNA form, the CDR3 reads TGTGCCTGGAGTGGTGGAGCGGGGCAGTACTTC. This translates into CAWSGGAGQYF. The genes are TRBV30 and TRBJ2-7; TRBD2 might be the D (6 bases). This CDR3 spans 11 amino acids. Germline V CDR1 and CDR2: GTSNPN, SVGIG (reference sequence). V lost 1 base and J lost 9, with 10 bases in between.

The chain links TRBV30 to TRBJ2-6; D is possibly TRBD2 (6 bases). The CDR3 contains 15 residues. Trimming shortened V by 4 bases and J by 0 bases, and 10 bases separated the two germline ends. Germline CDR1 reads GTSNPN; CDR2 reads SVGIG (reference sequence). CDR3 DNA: TGTGCCTGGAAGCGGGCCAACTCTGGGGCCAACGTCCTGACTTTC. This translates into CAWKRANSGANVLTF.

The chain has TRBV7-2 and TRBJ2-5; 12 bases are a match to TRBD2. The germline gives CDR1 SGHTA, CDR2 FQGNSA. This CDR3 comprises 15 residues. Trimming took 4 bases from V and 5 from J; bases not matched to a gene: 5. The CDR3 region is CASSYLAGGRETQYF. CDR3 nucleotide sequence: TGTGCCAGCAGCTACCTAGCGGGAGGGCGGGAGACCCAGTACTTC.

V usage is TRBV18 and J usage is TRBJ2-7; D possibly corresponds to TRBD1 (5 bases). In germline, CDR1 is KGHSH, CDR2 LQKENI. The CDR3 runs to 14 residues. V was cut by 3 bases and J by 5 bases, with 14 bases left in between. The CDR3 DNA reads TGTGCCAGCTCACCCGCCAGGGCCCATGACGAGCAGTACTTC. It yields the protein CASSPARAHDEQYF.

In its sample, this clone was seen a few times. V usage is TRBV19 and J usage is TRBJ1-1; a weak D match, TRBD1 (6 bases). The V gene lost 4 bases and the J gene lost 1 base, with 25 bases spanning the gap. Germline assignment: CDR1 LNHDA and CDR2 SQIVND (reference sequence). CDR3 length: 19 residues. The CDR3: CASSTKDSRRPWTNTEAFF. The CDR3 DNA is TGTGCCAGTAGTACTAAGGACAGCCGGCGTCCTTGGACGAACACTGAAGCTTTCTTT.